These T cell receptor beta chains were read from a single sample in a study of chemoradiotherapy in HPV16-positive cancers. Data came from immunoSEQ multiplex PCR; TCRdb stores just in-frame clones and leaves some out. The data show thousands of clones, around 73% seen once. The specimen was obtained from a patient who underwent chemoradiotherapy. The receptors originated from a human donor with HPV-associated anogenital cancer. Each CDR3 is given with its conserved first and last residue. Each record gives: clone size, D gene, J gene, V gene, CDR3 DNA, CDR3 protein. The D gene is left open where the match is weak. For some rows the clone size is stated as once, few or many, or as a class when expanded; others skip it.

clone size: -; D gene: -; J gene: TRBJ1-3; V gene: TRBV10-3; CDR3 DNA: TGTGCCACAAACCCTATAAGCTCTGGAAACACCATATATTTT; CDR3 protein: CATNPISSGNTIYF
clone size: once; D gene: TRBD1; J gene: TRBJ2-2; V gene: TRBV7-2; CDR3 DNA: TGTGCCAGCAGCTTAGTCAGGGGGCGAGGCACCGGGGAGCTGTTTTTT; CDR3 protein: CASSLVRGRGTGELFF
clone size: -; D gene: -; J gene: TRBJ1-4; V gene: TRBV5-1; CDR3 DNA: TGCGCCAGCAGCTTGGTTCCAGGGACCGGTGAAAAACTGTTTTTT; CDR3 protein: CASSLVPGTGEKLFF
clone size: few; D gene: TRBD1; J gene: TRBJ2-7; V gene: TRBV19; CDR3 DNA: TGTGCCAGTAGTATAGGAACAGGGGGGAGCTCCTACGAGCAGTACTTC; CDR3 protein: CASSIGTGGSSYEQYF
clone size: few; D gene: -; J gene: TRBJ1-5; V gene: TRBV19; CDR3 DNA: TGTGCCAGTAGTCTCAGGGGTGAGGGTCAGCCCCAGCATTTT; CDR3 protein: CASSLRGEGQPQHF
clone size: -; D gene: -; J gene: TRBJ2-1; V gene: TRBV9; CDR3 DNA: TGTGCCAGCAGCCCAGACGCGTACAATGAGCAGTTCTTC; CDR3 protein: CASSPDAYNEQFF
clone size: once; D gene: -; J gene: TRBJ1-5; V gene: TRBV18; CDR3 DNA: TGTGCCAGCTCACCCACCCGGGGGGGGCCCGGCAATCAGCCCCAGCATTTT; CDR3 protein: CASSPTRGGPGNQPQHF
clone size: -; D gene: TRBD1; J gene: TRBJ2-5; V gene: TRBV29-1; CDR3 DNA: TGCAGCGTTGTACAGGGGGATATTTGGGAGGTAAAAATGGAGACCCAGTACTTC; CDR3 protein: CSVVQGDIWEVKMETQYF
clone size: -; D gene: -; J gene: TRBJ1-2; V gene: TRBV4-1; CDR3 DNA: TGCGCCAGCAGCCAAGATGAACAGGGTTCCTATGGCTACACCTTC; CDR3 protein: CASSQDEQGSYGYTF
clone size: -; D gene: TRBD2; J gene: TRBJ2-7; V gene: TRBV27; CDR3 DNA: TGTGCCAGCAGTTTGATGGCTAGCGGGAACTCCTACGAGCAGTACTTC; CDR3 protein: CASSLMASGNSYEQYF
clone size: -; D gene: -; J gene: TRBJ2-1; V gene: TRBV29-1; CDR3 DNA: TGCAGCGTTAGGACAGCCTACAATGAGCAGTTCTTC; CDR3 protein: CSVRTAYNEQFF
clone size: -; D gene: -; J gene: TRBJ2-7; V gene: TRBV6-5; CDR3 DNA: TGTGCCAGCAGCCACGGGAACAGGGGAGGGCGCGAGCAGTACTTC; CDR3 protein: CASSHGNRGGREQYF
clone size: -; D gene: TRBD2; J gene: TRBJ2-2; V gene: TRBV6-1; CDR3 DNA: TGTGCCTCCATGGGGGGGTTCGCCGGGGAGCTGTTTTTT; CDR3 protein: CASMGGFAGELFF
clone size: -; D gene: -; J gene: TRBJ2-5; V gene: TRBV2; CDR3 DNA: TGTGCCAGCAGGCCTAGCGTTGGGGAGACCCAGTACTTC; CDR3 protein: CASRPSVGETQYF
clone size: -; D gene: -; J gene: TRBJ1-3; V gene: TRBV5-4; CDR3 DNA: TGTGCCAGCAGCCACCGACGGGGGGTTGGAAACACCATATATTTT; CDR3 protein: CASSHRRGVGNTIYF
clone size: -; D gene: TRBD2; J gene: TRBJ2-5; V gene: TRBV5-4; CDR3 DNA: TGTGCCAGCAGCTTGGGTTCTAGCGGAGCCTGGTCGACCCAGTACTTC; CDR3 protein: CASSLGSSGAWSTQYF
clone size: -; D gene: -; J gene: TRBJ1-2; V gene: TRBV10-2; CDR3 DNA: TGCGCCAGCCGCAAGGACAGTTCCTATGGTGGCTACACCTTC; CDR3 protein: CASRKDSSYGGYTF
clone size: once; D gene: TRBD1; J gene: TRBJ2-2; V gene: TRBV19; CDR3 DNA: TGTGCCAGTAGTGGCGGACAGGTCCCTAACACCGGGGAGCTGTTTTTT; CDR3 protein: CASSGGQVPNTGELFF
clone size: -; D gene: -; J gene: TRBJ1-3; V gene: TRBV9; CDR3 DNA: TGTGCCAGCAGTAAAACCGGGGGACCAAGCTCTGGAAACACCATATATTTT; CDR3 protein: CASSKTGGPSSGNTIYF
clone size: -; D gene: TRBD1; J gene: TRBJ2-1; V gene: TRBV2; CDR3 DNA: TGTGCCAGCACCCCTGGACAGGGGGCTACGAATGAGCAGTTCTTC; CDR3 protein: CASTPGQGATNEQFF
clone size: -; D gene: TRBD2; J gene: TRBJ2-5; V gene: TRBV7-6; CDR3 DNA: TGTGCCAGCAGCTTAGGGAGCGGGGGGTTTCAAGAGACCCAGTACTTC; CDR3 protein: CASSLGSGGFQETQYF
clone size: once; D gene: TRBD1; J gene: TRBJ2-4; V gene: TRBV7-2; CDR3 DNA: TGTGCCAGCAGCTCGTCTGGGACAGTAGCCAAAAACATTCAGTACTTC; CDR3 protein: CASSSSGTVAKNIQYF
clone size: few; D gene: -; J gene: TRBJ2-5; V gene: TRBV7-2; CDR3 DNA: TGTGCCAGCGCCGTAGAGAGGCACGGACGGGAGACCCAGTACTTC; CDR3 protein: CASAVERHGRETQYF
clone size: -; D gene: TRBD2; J gene: TRBJ2-5; V gene: TRBV4-1; CDR3 DNA: TGCGCCAGCAGCCAAGACGAGCTAGCGGTAGTTTCTGAGACCCAGTACTTC; CDR3 protein: CASSQDELAVVSETQYF
clone size: -; D gene: -; J gene: TRBJ1-6; V gene: TRBV14; CDR3 DNA: TGTGCCAGCAGCCTCGCCAGACCGGGGCGCGGTAATTCACCCCTCCACTTT; CDR3 protein: CASSLARPGRGNSPLHF
clone size: once; D gene: -; J gene: TRBJ2-7; V gene: TRBV2; CDR3 DNA: TGTACCAGTTACTACCAATTGGACTACGAGCAGTACTTC; CDR3 protein: CTSYYQLDYEQYF
clone size: -; D gene: -; J gene: TRBJ1-1; V gene: TRBV27; CDR3 DNA: TGTGCCAGCAGTTTATATCAACCAGCCTGGAGCACTGAAGCTTTCTTT; CDR3 protein: CASSLYQPAWSTEAFF
clone size: -; D gene: -; J gene: TRBJ1-1; V gene: TRBV7-5; CDR3 DNA: TGTGCCAGCAGCTCCGGACAGGGTACTGAAGCTTTCTTT; CDR3 protein: CASSSGQGTEAFF
clone size: few; D gene: -; J gene: TRBJ2-3; V gene: TRBV5-1; CDR3 DNA: TGCGCCAGCAGCTTGGCGGGCAGCACTAGCACAGATACGCAGTATTTT; CDR3 protein: CASSLAGSTSTDTQYF
clone size: -; D gene: -; J gene: TRBJ2-2; V gene: TRBV4-2; CDR3 DNA: TGTGCCAGCAGCCAGGACACAGGGTCCGGGGAGCTGTTTTTT; CDR3 protein: CASSQDTGSGELFF
clone size: once; D gene: TRBD2; J gene: TRBJ2-1; V gene: TRBV9; CDR3 DNA: TGTGCCAGCAGCGTAAGCGGGGCTGACACTGAGCAGTTCTTC; CDR3 protein: CASSVSGADTEQFF
clone size: -; D gene: -; J gene: TRBJ1-5; V gene: TRBV13; CDR3 DNA: TGTGCCAGCAGCTTAGGCGGTAGTAGCCAGCCCCAGCATTTT; CDR3 protein: CASSLGGSSQPQHF
clone size: -; D gene: TRBD1; J gene: TRBJ2-7; V gene: TRBV4-1; CDR3 DNA: TGCGCCAGCAGCGAGGTTCAGGGGGCTTACGAGCAGTACTTC; CDR3 protein: CASSEVQGAYEQYF
clone size: -; D gene: -; J gene: TRBJ2-2; V gene: TRBV27; CDR3 DNA: TGTGCCAGCAGTTTCGACCCTACGTCCGGGGAGCTGTTTTTT; CDR3 protein: CASSFDPTSGELFF
clone size: few; D gene: TRBD2; J gene: TRBJ2-1; V gene: TRBV7-9; CDR3 DNA: TGTGCCAGCAGCACTGGACTAGGAGGGAAGGGGACCTACAATGAGCAGTTCTTC; CDR3 protein: CASSTGLGGKGTYNEQFF
clone size: -; D gene: -; J gene: TRBJ2-7; V gene: TRBV2; CDR3 DNA: TGTGCCAGCACAATACTTGAGGGCGCTTTAGGAAACGAGCAGTACTTC; CDR3 protein: CASTILEGALGNEQYF
clone size: once; D gene: -; J gene: TRBJ1-2; V gene: TRBV27; CDR3 DNA: TGTGCCAGCAGTTTAAACGTGAATTCCCATGGCTACACCTTC; CDR3 protein: CASSLNVNSHGYTF
clone size: -; D gene: -; J gene: TRBJ2-1; V gene: TRBV18; CDR3 DNA: TGTGCCAGCTCACCATTACTAGACAATGAGCAGTTCTTC; CDR3 protein: CASSPLLDNEQFF
clone size: -; D gene: -; J gene: TRBJ2-5; V gene: TRBV5-1; CDR3 DNA: TGCGCCAGCAGCTTGGGAGGCAGGTTGCAAGAGACCCAGTACTTC; CDR3 protein: CASSLGGRLQETQYF
clone size: -; D gene: TRBD1; J gene: TRBJ2-3; V gene: TRBV5-1; CDR3 DNA: TGCGCCAGCAGCTTCGACAGGGGAGGCACAGATACGCAGTATTTT; CDR3 protein: CASSFDRGGTDTQYF
clone size: -; D gene: -; J gene: TRBJ1-1; V gene: TRBV27; CDR3 DNA: TGTGCCAGCAGTTCCAGGGAAAGGGACACTGAAGCTTTCTTT; CDR3 protein: CASSSRERDTEAFF
clone size: few; D gene: TRBD2; J gene: TRBJ2-3; V gene: TRBV6-1; CDR3 DNA: TGTGCCAGCAGTGAACAAGCGGGGGGGCAAGATACGCAGTATTTT; CDR3 protein: CASSEQAGGQDTQYF
clone size: -; D gene: -; J gene: TRBJ1-4; V gene: TRBV6-1; CDR3 DNA: TGTGCCAGCAGTGAAGGGGGGGTTGGGGTTGAAAAACTGTTTTTT; CDR3 protein: CASSEGGVGVEKLFF
clone size: -; D gene: TRBD2; J gene: TRBJ2-1; V gene: TRBV28; CDR3 DNA: TGTGCCAGCAGTTTTCCCAATCTAGCGGGGCCCTACAATGAGCAGTTCTTC; CDR3 protein: CASSFPNLAGPYNEQFF
clone size: once; D gene: -; J gene: TRBJ1-1; V gene: TRBV19; CDR3 DNA: TGTGCCAGTAGCCATACATCGAACACTGAAGCTTTCTTT; CDR3 protein: CASSHTSNTEAFF
clone size: -; D gene: TRBD2; J gene: TRBJ2-5; V gene: TRBV27; CDR3 DNA: TGTGCCAGCAGCCCTTACCCGGGGGGGCGGGAGACCCAGTACTTC; CDR3 protein: CASSPYPGGRETQYF